This TCR beta chain was sequenced during a study of blood T cells in healthy people across ages (dated by TCRdb to between 2014 and 2016). General notes on the study: In model experiments, roughly one uniquely barcoded TCR beta cDNA molecule per two T cells was captured by template switching. The study measured age-related changes in TCR beta repertoire diversity using deep sequencing normalized with unique cDNA molecular identifiers. Donors were grouped into four age groups: young (average approximately 16 years), middle-aged (approximately 41), aged (around 56) and long-lived (less than 85). Donors of different ages were randomly distributed across sequencing lanes to avoid experimental bias. Using the same blood draw, the study looked at two additional independent replicas of 1 million unique cDNA reads for two donors, one aged 18 to 30 and the other aged 80 or older.

The paper as a whole reports these results and caveats: As age increased, observed TCR beta diversity per million T cells dropped in a roughly linear way, and a significant reduction was already evident by age about 40. There was a strong correlation between observed TCR beta diversity and the percentage of naive T cells measured by flow cytometry. Compared with the aged group, the long-lived group had more naive CD4+ T cells, fewer expanded clones and increased TCR diversity, a pattern suggesting age selection. Donor CMV infection status was unknown, potentially confounding age-related changes in expanded clonotypes. Since profiling was done on bulk unsorted PBMCs, naive and antigen-experienced compartments could not be conclusively compared. Total diversity estimates from one million sequenced T cells were considered lower bounds and underestimates.

The library came from 5' RACE. This sample was sequenced with an Illumina HiSeq 2500. The second PCR ran for about 6 to 11 cycles and used a J-beta primer mix along with a sample-barcoded 5' primer. A unique molecular identifier was introduced onto each TCR beta cDNA molecule by a template-switch 5' adaptor carrying 12 random nucleotides. Each sample yielded at least 3 million CDR3-containing paired-end reads. The Mint cDNA synthesis kit, primed by a TRBC-specific oligonucleotide, was used to synthesize first-strand cDNA from all RNA. Following uracil-DNA glycosylase treatment, a first 18-cycle PCR with universal primers M1SS and BC2_uni_R was performed on all cDNA. The source study handled its data this way. Normalization of each sample was performed by random selection of 1 million high-quality reads, each carrying a distinct molecular identifier. Reads with shared molecular identifiers were discarded instead of being binned into consensus sequences. CDR3 identification, clonotype clustering and error correction used MiTCR with a Q25 quality threshold and the strictest error-elimination algorithm. A nonparametric unseen species model with Euler transformation was used to estimate a lower bound on total TCR beta diversity. TCRdb reran the public reads through fastp at Q25 and MiXCR, keeping productive beta chains. One record per CDR3 amino acid sequence lists the most common genes and DNA. For this entry, the V and J calls and clone size follow TCRdb and not the study's own pipeline. The sample yields 1.5 million to 2 million distinct CDR3 sequences; approximately 50% were counted once. Of the sample, approximately 2.1% is held by the ten largest clones.

The donors were some 39 Caucasian individuals from Russia, aged roughly 6 to 100 years, who were systemically healthy. Ten milliliters of peripheral blood were drawn from each donor into EDTA-treated Vacutainer tubes. Ficoll-Paque density-gradient centrifugation was used to isolate PBMCs, with at least 7 million obtained per sample. Total RNA was extracted from PBMCs with Trizol reagent, with at least 6 micrograms obtained per sample. For every donor, flow cytometry on a PBMC aliquot measured the percentage of naive CD45RAhigh/CD27high T cells. Trimming removed 6 bases from V and 3 bases from J, leaving 8 bases between the germline ends. There are 12 amino acids in the CDR3, from cysteine to phenylalanine inclusive. The read is trimmed to its CDR3 DNA, 36 bases read in frame from base 1. Concerning this clonotype: The antigen it binds to is not known. No much larger clone exists at a distance of one base, and base qualities are not known.

This sequence was found in a middle-aged woman in good health. The receptor chain draws on TRBV12-3 or TRBV12-4 and TRBJ1-2, and TRBD1 may be the D gene, going by 6 matching bases. Sequenced material: blood. CDR3 region: CASRQGYYGYTF. The sequenced DNA: TGTGCCAGCAGGCAGGGGTACTATGGCTACACCTTC.